A single sample gave rise to the 9 T cell receptor beta chains below, sequenced in a study of CD8+CD57+ T cells in acquired aplastic anemia. Patients included in sequencing had previously demonstrated CD8+CD57+ cell expansion by flow cytometry. TCR beta VDJ and CDR3 were profiled, and genomic DNA was the template. Each CDR3 protein is one row after TCRdb ran MiXCR on the reads. The data contain around 210,000 distinct CDR3 sequences, more than 55% of them singletons. The sequencing sample was made of sorted CD4+, CD8+, or CD8+CD57+ T cells (not recorded which) from PBMCs. The origin of the receptors is a human donor with aplastic anemia.

The V gene is TRBV19, the J gene TRBJ2-6; the D gene is possibly TRBD2 (5 bases). Germline V gives CDR1 LNHDA, CDR2 SQIVND (reference sequence). V lost 10 bases, J lost 0 bases, and 13 bases lay in between. The CDR3 runs to 15 residues. CDR3 coding DNA: TGTGCCATAGGCCCGGGGAACTCTGGGGCCAACGTCCTGACTTTC. It encodes CAIGPGNSGANVLTF.

This clonotype is a singleton in its sample. Compared with germline, one end of the junction differs, possibly owing to a read error. This chain links TRBV29-1 with TRBJ2-7; D unclear. The CDR3 has 12 residues. The germline V gene encodes CDR1 SQVTM and CDR2 ANQGSEA. CDR3 residues: CSASTISYEQCF. The DNA of the CDR3 is TGCAGCGCATCGACAATATCCTACGAGCAGTGCTTC.

This clonotype appeared a single time. This sequence joins TRBV7-3 and TRBJ1-1; D call uncertain. Germline CDR1 and CDR2: SGHTA and FQGTGA. The CDR3 covers 13 residues. Trimming pared 5 bases from V and 4 bases from J, leaving 11 bases between. The CDR3 loop is CASSQSRGTEAFF. In DNA form, the CDR3 reads TGTGCCAGCAGCCAGAGTCGGGGCACTGAAGCTTTCTTT.

The chain joins TRBV20-1 to TRBJ2-7; 8 nucleotides line up with TRBD2. J was trimmed by 2 bases and V by 3 bases; bases with no gene match: 6. Germline assignment: CDR1 DFQATT and CDR2 SNEGSKA (reference sequence). This CDR3 spans 14 amino acids. DNA for the CDR3: TGCAGTGCTAGTCAGGGGACTAGGGCCTACGAGCAGTACTTC. This encodes CSASQGTRAYEQYF.

This clonotype has just one count. The gene calls are TRBV12-3 or TRBV12-4 and TRBJ2-7; D might be TRBD2 (5 bases). This CDR3 region has 12 residues. With 8 bases removed from V and 0 bases from J, the gap between germline ends came to 8 bases. Written as DNA, the CDR3 is TGTGCCAGCGGAGGTATCTCCTACGAGCAGTACTTC. This sequence encodes CASGGISYEQYF.

This chain joins TRBV4-1 and TRBJ2-7, with no clear D. The V end was cut by 0 bases, the J end by 2 bases, with 17 bases between. The CDR3 extends over 17 amino acids. CDR1 MGHRA and CDR2 YSYEKL come from the germline V gene. The CDR3 DNA reads as TGCGCCAGCAGCCAAGATCACCGGGTAGACCCCACCTACGAGCAGTACTTC. It translates to CASSQDHRVDPTYEQYF.

This sequence joins TRBV7-3 and TRBJ2-5; 11 bases match TRBD2. The junction had 6 bases not matched to a gene; V was cut back by 5 bases and J by 4 bases. The germline V gene has CDR1 SGHTA and CDR2 FQGTGA. This CDR3 region has 15 residues. The DNA for the CDR3 is TGTGCCAGCAGCCCCTTAGCGGGAGGGGGAGAGACCCAGTACTTC. Amino acids: CASSPLAGGGETQYF.

The V and J genes are TRBV7-9 and TRBJ2-5, with TRBD2 matching 9 bases. V shed 0 bases and J 3 bases; nucleotides not matched to a gene: 5. CDR1 is SEHNR and CDR2 is FQNEAQ in the germline V gene (reference sequence). The CDR3 has 16 residues. This chain's CDR3 is CASSLAGGGAEETQYF. The CDR3 nucleotides are TGTGCCAGCAGCTTAGCAGGCGGGGGGGCTGAAGAGACCCAGTACTTC.

The gene calls are TRBV2 and TRBJ2-7; the match to TRBD2 covers 9 bases. Germline CDR1 and CDR2: SNHLY and FYNNEI. V shed 6 bases, J shed 6 bases, and the junction held 12 bases outside the gene matches. This CDR3 is built from 15 residues. CDR3 nucleotides: TGTGCCAGCAGGGGCCTTGGCGGGAGGGCCTTCGAGCAGTACTTC. It is translated as CASRGLGGRAFEQYF.